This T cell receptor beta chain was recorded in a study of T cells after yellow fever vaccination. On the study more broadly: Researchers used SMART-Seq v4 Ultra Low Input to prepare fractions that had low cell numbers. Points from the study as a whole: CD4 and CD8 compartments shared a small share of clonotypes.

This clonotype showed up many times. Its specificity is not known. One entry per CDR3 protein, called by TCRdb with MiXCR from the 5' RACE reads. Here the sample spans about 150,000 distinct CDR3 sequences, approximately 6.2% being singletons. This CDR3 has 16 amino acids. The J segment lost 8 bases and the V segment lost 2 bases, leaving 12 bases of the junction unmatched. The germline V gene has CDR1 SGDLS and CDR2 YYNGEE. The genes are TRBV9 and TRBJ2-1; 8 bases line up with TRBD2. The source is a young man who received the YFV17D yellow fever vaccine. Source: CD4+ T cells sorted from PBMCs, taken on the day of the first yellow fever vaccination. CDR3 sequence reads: CASSVSGTRGLDEQFF. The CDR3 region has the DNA TGTGCCAGCAGCGTCTCCGGGACTAGAGGTCTGGATGAGCAGTTCTTC.